This TCR beta chain was captured in a study of cytomegalovirus exposure and HLA in healthy donors. Overall study: Later analysis reported that the 120 or so validation repertoires shared the platform of the 500 to 850 first-cohort repertoires. Findings and limits, study-wide: Later, an analysis found that TCR clusters from the first cohort tended to co-occur in the 120 validation repertoires. Cytomegalovirus-associated TCR beta chains were listed, numbering around 150.

Germline-derived CDR1 and CDR2 are SEHNR and FQNEAQ (reference sequence). With V trimmed by 4 bases and J by 2 bases, 4 bases remained unmatched. This CDR3 contains 14 residues. Regarding this clone: Its antigen is unidentified.

Profiling relied on immunoSEQ multiplex PCR, and the TCRdb table lists in-frame clones only, not all of them. The sample lists approximately 97,000 clones; about 94% were seen once. These donors were members of the approximately 120-subject validation cohort, a group separate from the roughly 670-subject first cohort. The specimen sequenced was PBMCs. This receptor was identified in a woman aged 18-29 years in good health and CMV-seronegative. The chain has TRBV7-9 and TRBJ2-7; 8 bases match TRBD2. CDR3 nucleotides: TGTGCCAGCAGCTCGTCCGGGGGGGCCTACGAGCAGTACTTC. This gives the protein CASSSSGGAYEQYF.